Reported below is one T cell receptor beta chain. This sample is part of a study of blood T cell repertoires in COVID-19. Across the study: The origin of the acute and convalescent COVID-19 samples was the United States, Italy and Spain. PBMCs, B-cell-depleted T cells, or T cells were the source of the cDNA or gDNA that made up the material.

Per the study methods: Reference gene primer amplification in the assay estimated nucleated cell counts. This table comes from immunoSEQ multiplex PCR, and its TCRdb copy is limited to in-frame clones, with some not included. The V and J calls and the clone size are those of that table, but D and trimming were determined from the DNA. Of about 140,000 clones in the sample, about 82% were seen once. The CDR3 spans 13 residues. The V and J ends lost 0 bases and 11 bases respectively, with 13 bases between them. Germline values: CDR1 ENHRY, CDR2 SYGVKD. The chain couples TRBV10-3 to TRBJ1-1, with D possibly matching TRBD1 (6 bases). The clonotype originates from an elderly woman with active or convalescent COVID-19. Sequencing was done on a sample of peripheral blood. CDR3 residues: CAISESGRGKAFF. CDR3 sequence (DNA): TGTGCCATCAGTGAGTCCGGGAGGGGGAAGGCTTTCTTT.